The present T cell receptor beta chain was sequenced within a study of T-cell memory formation after mild COVID-19. Points from the study as a whole: Some clones that responded were present in memory (sampled pre-infection), which suggests cross-reactive memory joined. Contracting CD4+ clones were located mainly in CM and EM, and CD8+ clones in EMRA.

TCRdb recomputed calls from the 5' RACE reads with MiXCR, one row per CDR3 protein. The table includes roughly 480,000 distinct CDR3 sequences, roughly 23% detected once. For this clonotype: What it recognizes is unknown.

Per the germline V gene, CDR1 is MNHEY and CDR2 is SVGAGI. J lost 1 base, V lost 1 base, and 3 bases had no gene match. The CDR3 contains 15 residues. Sequencing was done on a sample of PBMCs or a T cell subset sorted from them (not recorded which). This receptor was identified in an adult woman who had mild COVID-19 (a few samples of this study predate the infection). Cell type and time point are not known. V is TRBV6-5 and J is TRBJ2-5, with 7 bases aligning to TRBD1. In nucleotides, the CDR3 is TGTGCCAGCAGTTACTTCACAGGGGCCCAAGAGACCCAGTACTTC. Protein sequence: CASSYFTGAQETQYF.